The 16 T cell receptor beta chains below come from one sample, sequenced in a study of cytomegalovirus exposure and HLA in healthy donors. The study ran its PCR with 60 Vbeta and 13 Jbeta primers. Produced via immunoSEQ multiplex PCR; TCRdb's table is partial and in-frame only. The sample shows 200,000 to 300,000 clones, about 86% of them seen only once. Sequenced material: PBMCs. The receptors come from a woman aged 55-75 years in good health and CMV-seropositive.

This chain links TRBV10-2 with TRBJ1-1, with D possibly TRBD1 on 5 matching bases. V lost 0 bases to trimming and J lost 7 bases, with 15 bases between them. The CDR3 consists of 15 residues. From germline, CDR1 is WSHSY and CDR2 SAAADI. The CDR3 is CASSESGAGWNEAFF. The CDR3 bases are TGCGCCAGCAGTGAGTCGGGCGCAGGGTGGAATGAAGCTTTCTTT.

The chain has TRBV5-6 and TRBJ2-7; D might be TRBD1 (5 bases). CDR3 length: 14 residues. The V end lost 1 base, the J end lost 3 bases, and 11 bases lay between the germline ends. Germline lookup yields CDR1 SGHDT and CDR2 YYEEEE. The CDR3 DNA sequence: TGTGCCAGCAGCTTGCTCCAGGGTGACTACGAGCAGTACTTC. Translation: CASSLLQGDYEQYF.

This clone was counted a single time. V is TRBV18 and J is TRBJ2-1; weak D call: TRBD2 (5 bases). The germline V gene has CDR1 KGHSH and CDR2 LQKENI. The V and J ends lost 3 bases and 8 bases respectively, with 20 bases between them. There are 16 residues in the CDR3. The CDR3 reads CASSPKVVGVVDEQFF. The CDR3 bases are TGTGCCAGCTCACCTAAAGTAGTGGGAGTGGTTGATGAGCAGTTCTTC.

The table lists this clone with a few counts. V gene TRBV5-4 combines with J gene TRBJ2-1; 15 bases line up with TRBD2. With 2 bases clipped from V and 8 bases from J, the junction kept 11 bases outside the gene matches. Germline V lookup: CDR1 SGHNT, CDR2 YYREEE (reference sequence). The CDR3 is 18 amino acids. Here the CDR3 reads CASSFPWGLAGGVDEQFF. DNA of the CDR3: TGTGCCAGCAGCTTCCCTTGGGGACTAGCGGGAGGAGTGGATGAGCAGTTCTTC.

As DNA, the CDR3 is TGTGCCAGCAGTGAACCCGGGACAGGGTTCACTGAAGCTTTCTTT. It specifies CASSEPGTGFTEAFF. V usage is TRBV6-1 and J usage is TRBJ1-1, with 9 bases matching TRBD1. The CDR3 spans 15 residues. Per the germline V gene, CDR1 is MNHNS and CDR2 is SASEGT. Trimming took 2 bases from V and 4 from J; bases not matched to a gene: 5.

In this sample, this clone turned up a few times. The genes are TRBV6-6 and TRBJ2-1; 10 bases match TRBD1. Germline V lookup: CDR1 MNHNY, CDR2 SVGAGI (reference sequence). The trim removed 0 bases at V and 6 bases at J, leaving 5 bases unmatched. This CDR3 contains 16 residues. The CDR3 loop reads CASSYSGTGALNEQFF. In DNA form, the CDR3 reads TGTGCCAGCAGTTACTCCGGGACAGGGGCTCTCAATGAGCAGTTCTTC.

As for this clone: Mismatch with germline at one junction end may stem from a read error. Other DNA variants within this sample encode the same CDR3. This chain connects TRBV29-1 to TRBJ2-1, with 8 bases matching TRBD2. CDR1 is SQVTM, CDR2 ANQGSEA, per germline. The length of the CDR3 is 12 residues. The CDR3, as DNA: TGCAGTGTTGGCGGGGGGCGGAATGAGCAGTTCTTC. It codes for CSVGGGRNEQFF.

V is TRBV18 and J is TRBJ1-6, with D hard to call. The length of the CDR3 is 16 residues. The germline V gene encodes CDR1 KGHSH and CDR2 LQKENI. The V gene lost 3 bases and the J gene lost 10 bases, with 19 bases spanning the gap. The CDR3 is CASSPPGNSEVSPLHF. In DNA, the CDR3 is TGTGCCAGCTCACCCCCCGGCAACTCGGAGGTATCACCCCTCCACTTT.

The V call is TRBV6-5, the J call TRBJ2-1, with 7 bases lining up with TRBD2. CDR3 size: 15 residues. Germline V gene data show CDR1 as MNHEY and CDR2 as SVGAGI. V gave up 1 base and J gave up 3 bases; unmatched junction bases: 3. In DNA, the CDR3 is TGTGCCAGCAGTTACTACAGGACTAGCTACAATGAGCAGTTCTTC. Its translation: CASSYYRTSYNEQFF.

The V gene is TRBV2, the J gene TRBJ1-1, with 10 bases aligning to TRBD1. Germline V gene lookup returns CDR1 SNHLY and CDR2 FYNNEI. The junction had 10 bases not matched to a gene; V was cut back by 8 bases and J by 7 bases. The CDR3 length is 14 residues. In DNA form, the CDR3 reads TGTGCCAGCCACCTTGGACAGGGGGATCTTGAAGCTTTCTTT. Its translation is CASHLGQGDLEAFF.

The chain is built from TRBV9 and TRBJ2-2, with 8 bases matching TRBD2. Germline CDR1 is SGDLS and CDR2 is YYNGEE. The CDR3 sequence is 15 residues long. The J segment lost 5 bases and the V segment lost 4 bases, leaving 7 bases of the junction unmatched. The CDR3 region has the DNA TGTGCCAGCAGCCTCCACGGCGGGGGGACCGGGGAGCTGTTTTTT. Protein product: CASSLHGGGTGELFF. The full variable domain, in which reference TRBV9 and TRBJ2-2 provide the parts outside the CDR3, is DSGVTQTPKHLITATGQRVTLRCSPRSGDLSVYWYQQSLDQGLQFLIQYYNGEERAKGNILERFSAQQFPDLHSELNLSSLELGDSALYFCASSLHGGGTGELFFGEGSRLTVL.

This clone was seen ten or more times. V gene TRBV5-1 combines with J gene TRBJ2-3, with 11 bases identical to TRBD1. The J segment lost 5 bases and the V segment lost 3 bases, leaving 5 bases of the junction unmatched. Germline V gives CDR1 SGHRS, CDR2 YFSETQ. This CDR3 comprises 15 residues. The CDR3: CASSSRTGGEDTQYF. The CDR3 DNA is TGCGCCAGCAGCTCCCGGACAGGGGGCGAAGATACGCAGTATTTT. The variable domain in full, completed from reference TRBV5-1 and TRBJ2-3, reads KAGVTQTPRYLIKTRGQQVTLSCSPISGHRSVSWYQQTPGQGLQFLFEYFSETQRNKGNFPGRFSGRQFSNSRSEMNVSTLELGDSALYLCASSSRTGGEDTQYFGPGTRLTVL.

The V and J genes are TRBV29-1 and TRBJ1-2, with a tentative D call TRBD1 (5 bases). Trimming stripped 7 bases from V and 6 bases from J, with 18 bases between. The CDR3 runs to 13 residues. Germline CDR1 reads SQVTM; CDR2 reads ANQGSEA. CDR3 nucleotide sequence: TGCAGCGGTGGTGAGGGGAGGTGGGATGGCTACACCTTC. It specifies CSGGEGRWDGYTF.

CDR3 sequence: CASSSGTNPENIQYF. The CDR3 DNA is TGCGCCAGCAGCTCCGGGACAAATCCGGAAAACATTCAGTACTTC. This chain connects TRBV5-1 to TRBJ2-4; D perhaps matches TRBD1 (6 bases). Deletions cut 3 bases from V and 5 bases from J, with 15 bases between. Germline loops: CDR1 SGHRS, CDR2 YFSETQ. There are 15 residues in the CDR3. Full variable domain (remainder filled in from reference TRBV5-1 and TRBJ2-4): KAGVTQTPRYLIKTRGQQVTLSCSPISGHRSVSWYQQTPGQGLQFLFEYFSETQRNKGNFPGRFSGRQFSNSRSEMNVSTLELGDSALYLCASSSGTNPENIQYFGAGTRLSVL.

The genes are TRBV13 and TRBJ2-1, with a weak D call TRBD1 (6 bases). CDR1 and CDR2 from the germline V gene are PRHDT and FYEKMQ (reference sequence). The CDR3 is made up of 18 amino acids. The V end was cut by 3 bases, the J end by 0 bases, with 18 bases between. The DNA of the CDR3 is TGTGCCAGCAGCTTCTCGACAGGACTGGACCACTCCTACAATGAGCAGTTCTTC. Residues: CASSFSTGLDHSYNEQFF.

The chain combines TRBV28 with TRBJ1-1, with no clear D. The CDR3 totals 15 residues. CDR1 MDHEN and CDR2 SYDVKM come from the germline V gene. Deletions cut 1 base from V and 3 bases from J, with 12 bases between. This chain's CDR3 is CASSLSSGGHTEAFF. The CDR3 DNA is TGTGCCAGCAGTTTATCATCGGGAGGCCACACTGAAGCTTTCTTT.